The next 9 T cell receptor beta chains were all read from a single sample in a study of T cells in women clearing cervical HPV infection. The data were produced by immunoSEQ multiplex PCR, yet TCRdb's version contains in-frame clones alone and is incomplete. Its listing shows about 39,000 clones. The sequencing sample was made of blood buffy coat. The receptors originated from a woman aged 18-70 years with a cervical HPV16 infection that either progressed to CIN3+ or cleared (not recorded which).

The chain's CDR3 is CASSHSTGNYDAYDYTF. The sequenced part of the CDR3 DNA is TGTGCCAGCAGCCATTCGACAGGAAATTATGACGCCTACGAC. This chain joins TRBV7-8 and TRBJ1-2; a possible D gene is TRBD1 (6 bases). The sequence runs out 3 residues before the end of the CDR3; the remainder is reconstructed from the germline J gene. The CDR3 has 17 residues. Germline V gives CDR1 SGHVS, CDR2 FQNEAQ.

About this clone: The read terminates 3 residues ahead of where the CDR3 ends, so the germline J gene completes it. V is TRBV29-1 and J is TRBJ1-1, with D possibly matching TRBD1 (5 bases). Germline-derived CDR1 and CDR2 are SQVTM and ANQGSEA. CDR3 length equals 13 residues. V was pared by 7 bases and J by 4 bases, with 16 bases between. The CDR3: CSGVPGISTEAFF. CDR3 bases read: TGCAGCGGGGTTCCAGGGATTAGCACTGAA.

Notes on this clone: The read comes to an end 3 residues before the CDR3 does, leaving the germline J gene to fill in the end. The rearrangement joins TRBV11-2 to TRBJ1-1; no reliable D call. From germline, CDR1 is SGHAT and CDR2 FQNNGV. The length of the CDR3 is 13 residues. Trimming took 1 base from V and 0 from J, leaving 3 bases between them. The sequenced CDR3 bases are TGTGCCAGCAGCTTAGCAATGAACACTGAA. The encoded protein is CASSLAMNTE. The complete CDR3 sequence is CASSLAMNTEAFF.

The CDR3 bases that were read are TGCAGCGTTTTGGCCAGGGGCTACGAG. The encoded protein is CSVLARGYE. The full CDR3 protein reads CSVLARGYEQYF. V is TRBV29-1 and J is TRBJ2-7; TRBD1 is a possible D gene (6 bases). Read data end 3 residues before the CDR3 end; the end is taken from the germline J gene. With 5 bases removed from V and 3 bases from J, the gap between germline ends came to 11 bases. The CDR3 runs 12 residues. Germline V gives CDR1 SQVTM, CDR2 ANQGSEA.

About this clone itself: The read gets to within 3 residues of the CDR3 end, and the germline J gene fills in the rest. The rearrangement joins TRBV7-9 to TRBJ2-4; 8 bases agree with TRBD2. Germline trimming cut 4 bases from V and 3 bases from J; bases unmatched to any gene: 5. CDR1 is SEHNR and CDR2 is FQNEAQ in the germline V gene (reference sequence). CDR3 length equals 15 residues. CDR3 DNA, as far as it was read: TGTGCCAGCAGCTCAAGCGGGGGCCGCAAAAACATT. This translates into CASSSSGGRKNI. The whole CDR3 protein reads CASSSSGGRKNIQYF.

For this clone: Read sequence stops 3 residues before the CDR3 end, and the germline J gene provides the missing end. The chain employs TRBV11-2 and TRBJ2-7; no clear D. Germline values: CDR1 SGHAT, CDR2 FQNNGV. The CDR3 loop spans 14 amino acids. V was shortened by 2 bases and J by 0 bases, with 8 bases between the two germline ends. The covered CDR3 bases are TGTGCCAGCAGCTTAAACTCCCTCTCCTACGAG. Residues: CASSLNSLSYE. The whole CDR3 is CASSLNSLSYEQYF. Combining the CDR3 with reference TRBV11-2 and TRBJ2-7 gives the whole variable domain EAGVAQSPRYKIIEKRQSVAFWCNPISGHATLYWYQQILGQGPKLLIQFQNNGVVDDSQLPKDRFSAERLKGVDSTLKIQPAKLEDSAVYLCASSLNSLSYEQYFGPGTRLTVT.

This CDR3 reads CASSLAGRGYGELFF. Incomplete CDR3 DNA: TGTGCCAGCAGCTTAGCGGGCCGGGGTTATGGGGAG. The J gene is TRBJ2-2, the V gene TRBV7-6; a possible D gene is TRBD2 (5 bases). The read stops 3 residues short of the end of the CDR3; the missing end is completed from the germline J gene. Trimming pared 0 bases from V and 8 bases from J, leaving 13 bases between. This CDR3 contains 15 residues. Germline V lookup: CDR1 SGHVS, CDR2 FNYEAQ.

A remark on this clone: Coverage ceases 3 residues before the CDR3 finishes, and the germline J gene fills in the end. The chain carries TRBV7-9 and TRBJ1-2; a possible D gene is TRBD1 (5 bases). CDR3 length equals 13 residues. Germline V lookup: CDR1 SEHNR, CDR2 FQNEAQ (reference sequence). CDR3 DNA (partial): TGTGCCAGCAGCTTGTCGGGGGGGGACGGC. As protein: CASSLSGGDG. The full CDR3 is CASSLSGGDGYTF.

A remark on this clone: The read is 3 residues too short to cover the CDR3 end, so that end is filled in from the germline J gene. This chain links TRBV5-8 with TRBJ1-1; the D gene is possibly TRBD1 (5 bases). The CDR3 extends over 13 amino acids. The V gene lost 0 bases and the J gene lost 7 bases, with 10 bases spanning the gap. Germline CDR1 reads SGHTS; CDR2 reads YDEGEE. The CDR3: CASSLVAGFEAFF. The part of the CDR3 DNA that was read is TGTGCCAGCAGCTTGGTGGCAGGGTTTGAA.